This T cell receptor beta chain was captured in a study of shared clonotypes between healthy human individuals. General study results and limits: Clonotype sharing among the donors was expected to vary with sequencing depth.

A remark on this clone: Antigen unknown.

PBMC DNA, left unsorted, was sequenced on ten immunoSEQ deep assay plates. Using immunoSEQ multiplex PCR, the repertoire was profiled, and TCRdb retains in-frame clones only, with some absent. In the table there are about 480,000 clones, 79% of which are singletons. The CDR3 covers 14 residues. The germline V gene has CDR1 LGHNA and CDR2 YNFKEQ. V lost 0 bases to trimming and J lost 6 bases, with 9 bases between them. Sequenced material: PBMCs. The sequence came from a woman between 40 and 50 years old in good health. Some clones in this sample may be carry-over from other donors' samples. This rearrangement joins TRBV4-2 to TRBJ2-1; D is perhaps TRBD1 (5 bases). CDR3 loop: CASSQESGRNEQFF. The CDR3 nucleotides are TGTGCCAGCAGCCAAGAGTCAGGGCGCAATGAGCAGTTCTTC.